This TCR beta chain was profiled in a study of regulatory T cells in long-lasting Graves disease. Time point indicated: newly diagnosed GD, antithyroid drugs for less than 3 months. Extracted PBMC RNA gave rise to the TCR library. Building the TCR beta libraries relied on iRepertoire HTBI primers, and CDR3 regions underwent Arm-PCR. MiXCR, applied by TCRdb to the multiplex PCR reads, yields one record per CDR3 protein. The sample lists 360,000 or so distinct CDR3 sequences, 12% occurring once. Overall study findings and caveats: New patients shared fewer public clonotypes (approximately 1,000) than persistent patients did (2,741).

This clonotype has a count of ten or more. As yet, its antigen is unknown. Trimming removed 3 bases from V and 5 bases from J, with 10 bases in between. This CDR3 has 13 residues. Separately, the same data were catalogued under a study of T cells in Graves' hyperthyroidism and ophthalmopathy. In that study: The authors deemed Graves' hyperthyroidism stable absent ophthalmopathy progression within 18 months.

This TCR was recovered from a woman between 18 and 30 years old with Graves disease. Material: peripheral blood mononuclear cells (PBMCs), obtained at new diagnosis, from a patient treated with antithyroid drugs. V is TRBV12-3 or TRBV12-4 and J is TRBJ1-2; D gene ambiguous. CDR3 residues: CASSLLTHYGYTF. For the CDR3, the DNA is TGTGCCAGCAGTTTGCTTACTCATTATGGCTACACCTTC.